The clone carrying this TCR beta chain was counted ten times or more. Its antigen is not identified. This entry comes from a study of post-analysis software for immune sequencing data. The overall study: Relapsing-remitting, secondary progressive and progressive-relapsing forms of multiple sclerosis all featured among disease courses. Study-wide results and limits: Clustering by F measure revealed strong co-clustering among samples prepared together in one batch. Patients used a handful of TRBV segments, including TRBV5-6, TRBV5-1 and TRBV20-1, more often than controls. The normalized Chao1 diversity of multiple sclerosis patients was significantly lower than that of controls.

cDNA libraries of TCR beta carried unique molecular identifiers. Yield was roughly 0.5 million cDNA molecules from around 1 to 9.1 million T cells. TCRdb recomputed calls from the PCR reads with MiXCR, one row per CDR3 protein. Among roughly 200,000 distinct CDR3 sequences listed, roughly 28% were seen once. The V gene end was trimmed by 4 bases and the J gene end by 6 bases; junction bases not matched to a gene: 4. Germline V gives CDR1 SGHRS, CDR2 YFSETQ. This CDR3 contains 13 residues. The sequencing sample was made of blood. The chain uses TRBV5-1 and TRBJ2-1, with 7 positions matching TRBD2. The TCR was taken from a girl aged 2-17 years with multiple sclerosis. The CDR3 spells CASSPWGGNEQFF. DNA of the CDR3: TGCGCCAGCAGCCCCTGGGGGGGCAATGAGCAGTTCTTC.